The present T cell receptor beta chain was sequenced within a study of blood T cells in healthy people across ages. Regarding the study as a whole: Naive and antigen-experienced cells could not be conclusively compared, given unsorted PBMCs.

Through a sample-barcoded 5' primer and a J-beta primer mix, a second PCR was run for roughly 6 to 12 cycles. Using its own MiXCR run on the 5' RACE reads, TCRdb lists one record per CDR3 protein. This table holds 1.8 million or so distinct CDR3 sequences, around 42% found once. CDR1 and CDR2 (germline): DFQATT, SNEGSKA (reference sequence). V was clipped by 5 bases and J by 0 bases; unmatched bases: 5. This CDR3 comprises 16 residues. Ten or more counts support this clonotype. Its specificity is unknown. The sequence derives from a human donor in good health. The chain uses TRBV20-1 and TRBJ1-5, with 12 bases matching TRBD1. Material for sequencing was blood. CDR3 sequence: CSAAGTGGYSNQPQHF. In nucleotides, the CDR3 is TGCAGTGCTGCCGGGACAGGGGGCTATAGCAATCAGCCCCAGCATTTT.